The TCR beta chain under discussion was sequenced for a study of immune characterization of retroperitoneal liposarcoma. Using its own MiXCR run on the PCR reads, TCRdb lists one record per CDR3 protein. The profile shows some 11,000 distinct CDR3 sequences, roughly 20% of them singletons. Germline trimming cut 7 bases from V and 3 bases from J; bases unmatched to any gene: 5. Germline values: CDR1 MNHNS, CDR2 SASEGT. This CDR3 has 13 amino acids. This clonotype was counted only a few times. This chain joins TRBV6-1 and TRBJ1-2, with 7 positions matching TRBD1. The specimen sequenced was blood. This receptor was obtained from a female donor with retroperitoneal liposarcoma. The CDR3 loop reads CASTPGQYYGYTF. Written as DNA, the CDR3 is TGTGCCAGCACCCCGGGACAGTACTATGGCTACACCTTC.